This record looks at one TCR beta chain sequence and its context. The antigen is not known. Measured with immunoSEQ multiplex PCR; TCRdb has only the in-frame clones, and not every one. Of approximately 190,000 clones in the sample, more than 70% were seen once. This specimen comes from a study of cytotoxic CD8 clonotypes in ibrutinib-treated CLL. Study results and limitations: Public clonotypes were seen rarely and were contracted or stable on treatment.

The CDR3 spans 14 residues. V lost 1 base and J 4 bases, leaving 11 bases between the germline ends. Germline CDR1 is MGHRA and CDR2 is YSYEKL. The receptor was isolated from a human donor with chronic lymphocytic leukemia. J is TRBJ2-7 and V is TRBV4-1, with TRBD1 as a possible D gene (6 bases). Material: PBMCs, obtained after 12 months of ibrutinib treatment. CDR3 coding DNA: TGCGCCAGCAGCCAAGGGACAGAGACTTACGAGCAGTACTTC. This translates into CASSQGTETYEQYF.